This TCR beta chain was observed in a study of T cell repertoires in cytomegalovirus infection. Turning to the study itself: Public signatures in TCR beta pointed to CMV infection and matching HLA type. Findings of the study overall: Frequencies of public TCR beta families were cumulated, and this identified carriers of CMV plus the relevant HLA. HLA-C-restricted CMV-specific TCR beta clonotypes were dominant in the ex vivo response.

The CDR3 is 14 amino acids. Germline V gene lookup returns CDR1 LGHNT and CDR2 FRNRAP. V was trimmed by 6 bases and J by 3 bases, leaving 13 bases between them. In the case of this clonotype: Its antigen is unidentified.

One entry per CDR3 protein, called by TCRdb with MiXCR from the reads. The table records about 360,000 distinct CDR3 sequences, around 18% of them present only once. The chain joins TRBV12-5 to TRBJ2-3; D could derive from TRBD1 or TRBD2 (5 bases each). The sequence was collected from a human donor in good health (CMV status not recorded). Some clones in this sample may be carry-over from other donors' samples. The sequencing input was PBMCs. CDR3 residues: CASGTGRGTDTQYF. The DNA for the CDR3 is TGTGCTAGTGGGACGGGACGAGGGACAGATACGCAGTATTTT.